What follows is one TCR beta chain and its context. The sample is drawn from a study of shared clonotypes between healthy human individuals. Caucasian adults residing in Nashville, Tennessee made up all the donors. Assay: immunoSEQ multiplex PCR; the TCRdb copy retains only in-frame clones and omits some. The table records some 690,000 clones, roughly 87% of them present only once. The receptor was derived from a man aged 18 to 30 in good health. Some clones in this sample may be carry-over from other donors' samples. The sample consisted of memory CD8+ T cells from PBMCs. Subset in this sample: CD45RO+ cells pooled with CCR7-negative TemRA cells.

The CDR3 here is CASRPGLGAETQYF. The CDR3 bases are TGCGCCAGCAGGCCGGGACTAGGGGCAGAGACCCAGTACTTC. This chain uses TRBV5-1 with TRBJ2-5; the match to TRBD2 covers 8 bases. The CDR3 covers 14 residues. CDR1 is SGHRS and CDR2 is YFSETQ in the germline V gene. V lost 5 bases to trimming and J lost 4 bases; unmatched junction nucleotides: 7.